The 2 T cell receptor beta chains presented below share a single source sample, sequenced in a study of blood T cell repertoires in COVID-19. Clones were read by immunoSEQ multiplex PCR, and TCRdb kept only the in-frame ones, dropping some. Of a few hundred thousand clones in the sample, 88% were seen once. Sequenced sample: PBMCs or T cells enriched from blood (not recorded which). Receptors originate from a woman aged 40 to 50 with acute COVID-19.

V usage is TRBV7-8 and J usage is TRBJ2-1; TRBD2 matches 13 bases. This CDR3 has 16 amino acids. CDR1 SGHVS and CDR2 FQNEAQ come from the germline V gene. Trimming cost V 4 bases and J 7 bases; bases outside gene matches: 7. The CDR3 reads CASSSGLAGEKNEQFF. CDR3 sequence (DNA): TGTGCCAGCAGCTCCGGACTAGCGGGAGAAAAAAATGAGCAGTTCTTC.

The chain recombines TRBV5-1 with TRBJ1-2, with D possibly TRBD1 on 6 matching bases. CDR1 is SGHRS, CDR2 YFSETQ, per germline. V was clipped by 2 bases and J by 9 bases, with 23 bases between them. This CDR3 has 16 residues. The CDR3 region has the DNA TGCGCCAGCAGCTTTAGGGCAGGGGCTTATTTGAGGCGCTACACCTTC. As protein: CASSFRAGAYLRRYTF.